The 2 T cell receptor beta chains below were found in one sample sequenced in a study of B cell selection in AIRE deficiency. TCRdb's table, derived via immunoSEQ multiplex PCR, lists solely in-frame clones and lacks some. The sample includes some 25,000 clones, roughly 96% of them seen just once. CD4+CD127+ cells were sorted as the conventional CD4 T cells. Specimen: conventional CD4+ T cells sorted from PBMCs. The receptor set was obtained from a human donor with AIRE deficiency.

The chain carries TRBV28 and TRBJ1-1; 7 bases map to TRBD1. The CDR3 spans 14 residues. With V trimmed by 6 bases and J by 6 bases, 10 bases remained unmatched. Germline CDR1 reads MDHEN; CDR2 reads SYDVKM. The CDR3 sequence: CASSPIRGGSEAFF. CDR3 sequence (DNA): TGTGCCAGCAGCCCCATAAGAGGGGGCTCTGAAGCTTTCTTT.

This clone was detected only once. CDR3 protein: CASSARGGTDTQYF. Here the CDR3 DNA reads TGTGCCAGCAGCGCACGGGGGGGCACAGATACGCAGTATTTT. The chain carries TRBV9 and TRBJ2-3; 7 bases are shared with TRBD2. This CDR3 contains 14 residues. Trimming at V came to 3 bases and at J to 1 base, leaving 2 bases not matched to a gene. Germline V gene data show CDR1 as SGDLS and CDR2 as YYNGEE.